A selection of T cell receptor beta chains follows, all from one sample in a study of T cells after yellow fever vaccination. TCRdb independently ran MiXCR on the 5' RACE reads; one entry per CDR3 protein. The sample records about 120,000 distinct CDR3 sequences, approximately 8.4% being singletons. The sample in question was CD8+ T cells sorted from PBMCs, obtained on the day of the yellow fever booster vaccination. The receptors here all came from a man aged 18 to 29 who received the YFV17D yellow fever vaccine. The CDR3 runs from the conserved cysteine through the conserved F or W. The D gene is left open where the match is weak. Size tells how often a clone was seen (once, few, many) or the class of an expanded clone, and some rows leave it out.

D gene	V gene	clone size	J gene	CDR3 protein	CDR3 DNA
TRBD1	TRBV4-2	.	TRBJ2-7	CASSTRSQGTYEQYF	TGTGCCAGCAGCACCCGTTCACAGGGGACCTACGAGCAGTACTTC
.	TRBV12-3/TRBV12-4	.	TRBJ2-5	CASSYTDSMKYF	TGTGCCAGCAGTTACACGGACAGCATGAAATACTTC
TRBD2	TRBV7-2	.	TRBJ2-3	CASSQETSGGTQYF	TGTGCCAGCAGCCAAGAGACTAGCGGGGGTACGCAGTATTTT
.	TRBV5-4	.	TRBJ1-1	CASSVSDRRWNTEAFF	TGTGCCAGCAGCGTTTCGGATCGGAGGTGGAACACTGAAGCTTTCTTT
.	TRBV6-5	.	TRBJ1-1	CASSLQNMNTEAFF	TGTGCCAGCAGTTTACAAAACATGAACACTGAAGCTTTCTTT
.	TRBV20-1	many	TRBJ1-1	CSARGVQEVTEAFF	TGCAGTGCTAGAGGAGTACAGGAAGTCACTGAAGCTTTCTTT
.	TRBV7-9	few	TRBJ2-5	CASSLGGQETQYF	TGTGCCAGCAGCTTAGGGGGTCAGGAGACCCAGTACTTC
.	TRBV13	few	TRBJ2-7	CASTPRGEEEQYF	TGTGCCAGCACCCCTAGGGGGGAGGAGGAGCAGTACTTC
TRBD2	TRBV6-2/TRBV6-3	.	TRBJ2-1	CASSYAGTSGGDEQFF	TGTGCCAGCAGTTACGCCGGGACTAGCGGGGGGGATGAGCAGTTCTTC
TRBD1	TRBV20-1	many	TRBJ1-6	CSVGQLSYNSPLHF	TGCAGTGTGGGACAGCTCTCCTATAATTCACCCCTCCACTTT
TRBD1	TRBV5-1	many	TRBJ2-1	CASSLDRANEQFF	TGCGCCAGCAGCTTAGACAGGGCCAATGAGCAGTTCTTC
.	TRBV3-1	.	TRBJ2-5	CASSQEGRSETQYF	TGTGCCAGCAGCCAAGAAGGTAGGAGTGAGACCCAGTACTTC
.	TRBV4-1	.	TRBJ1-2	CASSQDGYGPYGYTF	TGCGCCAGCAGCCAAGATGGGTACGGCCCCTATGGCTACACCTTC
.	TRBV27	few	TRBJ1-1	CASSYRGWPEAFF	TGTGCCAGCAGTTACAGAGGGTGGCCTGAAGCTTTCTTT
.	TRBV12-3/TRBV12-4	medium-sized	TRBJ2-1	CASSTQGPGNEQFF	TGTGCCAGCAGTACGCAAGGCCCGGGGAATGAGCAGTTCTTC
.	TRBV4-1	.	TRBJ1-5	CASRVNQGIQPQHF	TGCGCCAGCCGCGTAAATCAGGGGATTCAGCCCCAGCATTTT
.	TRBV4-1	.	TRBJ1-4	CASSQDVGGFEKLFF	TGCGCCAGCAGCCAAGATGTAGGAGGGTTTGAAAAACTGTTTTTT
.	TRBV28	few	TRBJ2-1	CASSLMGGVSYNEQFF	TGTGCCAGCAGTTTAATGGGCGGGGTCTCCTACAATGAGCAGTTCTTC
.	TRBV5-1	.	TRBJ1-1	CASSLLGNRNTEAFF	TGCGCCAGCAGCTTGTTGGGGAATCGGAACACTGAAGCTTTCTTT
.	TRBV6-5	few	TRBJ2-3	CASSYSAGERTDTQYF	TGTGCCAGCAGTTACTCCGCCGGGGAACGCACAGATACGCAGTATTTT
TRBD2	TRBV6-2/TRBV6-3	.	TRBJ2-2	CASSLAGGRTTGELFF	TGTGCCAGCAGTTTAGCGGGGGGCCGAACCACCGGGGAGCTGTTTTTT
.	TRBV29-1	.	TRBJ1-1	CSALQVNTEAFF	TGCAGCGCCTTACAAGTAAACACTGAAGCTTTCTTT
TRBD2	TRBV6-6	few	TRBJ2-2	CASGQGLAGNTGELFF	TGTGCCAGCGGCCAAGGGCTAGCGGGTAACACCGGGGAGCTGTTTTTT
.	TRBV4-2	.	TRBJ2-5	CASSQDSPDTLGETQYF	TGTGCCAGCAGCCAAGATTCCCCGGACACCCTAGGGGAGACCCAGTACTTC
TRBD2	TRBV7-8	many	TRBJ2-1	CASSDPPGGDNEQFF	TGTGCCAGCAGCGATCCGCCCGGGGGGGACAATGAGCAGTTCTTC
.	TRBV12-3/TRBV12-4	.	TRBJ1-2	CASTEGRGGYTF	TGTGCCAGCACGGAGGGGAGGGGTGGCTACACCTTC
.	TRBV25-1	few	TRBJ1-3	CASIGGNTIYF	TGTGCCAGCATCGGGGGAAACACCATATATTTT
TRBD2	TRBV20-1	.	TRBJ2-4	CSARDTSLAGGGAGNIQYF	TGCAGTGCTAGAGATACCTCGCTAGCGGGGGGAGGGGCTGGAAACATTCAGTACTTC
.	TRBV4-3	.	TRBJ2-1	CASSQDLGRNHFRNEQFF	TGCGCCAGCAGCCAAGATTTAGGGCGCAATCATTTCCGCAATGAGCAGTTCTTC
TRBD1	TRBV20-1	many	TRBJ2-7	CSAQGTGDGYEQYF	TGCAGTGCCCAGGGGACAGGGGACGGCTACGAGCAGTACTTC
TRBD2	TRBV24-1	.	TRBJ2-1	CAVGTSGFSEQFF	TGTGCCGTTGGGACTAGCGGCTTCAGTGAGCAGTTCTTC
.	TRBV4-1	.	TRBJ2-3	CASSDSRITLNTDTQYF	TGCGCCAGCAGTGATTCGCGTATCACGTTAAACACAGATACGCAGTATTTT
.	TRBV20-1	.	TRBJ1-5	CSARGPGRLSNQPQHF	TGCAGTGCTAGAGGACCCGGCAGGCTTAGCAATCAGCCCCAGCATTTT
.	TRBV12-3/TRBV12-4	.	TRBJ1-1	CASSSTVNTEAFF	TGTGCCAGCAGTTCCACAGTGAACACTGAAGCTTTCTTT
TRBD1	TRBV5-6	.	TRBJ2-7	CASSFLGQGLYEQYF	TGTGCCAGCAGCTTTCTTGGACAGGGCTTGTACGAGCAGTACTTC
.	TRBV6-2/TRBV6-3	.	TRBJ1-2	CASNLAGGSVSGYTF	TGTGCCAGCAATCTTGCTGGCGGCAGCGTCTCTGGCTACACCTTC
.	TRBV7-2	many	TRBJ1-5	CASSLKGLNQPQHF	TGTGCCAGCAGCTTAAAAGGGCTCAATCAGCCCCAGCATTTT
.	TRBV9	.	TRBJ2-5	CASSVATGQKTQYF	TGTGCCAGCAGCGTAGCTACGGGACAAAAGACCCAGTACTTC
TRBD1	TRBV5-6	few	TRBJ2-2	CASSLEGAYTGELFF	TGTGCCAGCAGCTTGGAGGGGGCATACACCGGGGAGCTGTTTTTT
.	TRBV27	.	TRBJ2-3	CASSSPTGHPSTGDTQYF	TGTGCCAGCAGTTCGCCTACGGGACACCCAAGTACGGGAGATACGCAGTATTTT
.	TRBV5-8	.	TRBJ2-7	CASSHRDQGYEQYF	TGTGCCAGCAGCCACCGGGATCAGGGGTACGAGCAGTACTTC
.	TRBV12-3/TRBV12-4	few	TRBJ2-5	CASSFGGMETQYF	TGTGCCAGCAGTTTTGGAGGGATGGAGACCCAGTACTTC
.	TRBV18	.	TRBJ2-3	CASFPSGPDTQYF	TGTGCCAGCTTCCCCAGCGGTCCAGATACGCAGTATTTT
.	TRBV25-1	few	TRBJ1-6	CASSGARASPLHF	TGTGCCAGCAGTGGAGCCAGGGCTTCACCCCTCCACTTT
.	TRBV20-1	few	TRBJ2-2	CSARRTNTGELFF	TGCAGTGCTAGACGCACGAACACCGGGGAGCTGTTTTTT
TRBD1	TRBV5-1	many	TRBJ2-7	CASSPGQGAYYEQYF	TGCGCCAGCAGCCCTGGACAGGGTGCCTACTACGAGCAGTACTTC
.	TRBV5-6	few	TRBJ2-2	CASSFEGVTNTGELFF	TGTGCCAGCAGCTTCGAGGGGGTGACGAACACCGGGGAGCTGTTTTTT
.	TRBV7-2	.	TRBJ1-1	CASSLASGNTEAFF	TGTGCCAGCAGCTTAGCCAGTGGAAACACTGAAGCTTTCTTT
.	TRBV7-9	few	TRBJ2-7	CASSLLSAYEQYF	TGTGCCAGCAGCTTACTCTCGGCTTACGAGCAGTACTTC
.	TRBV3-1	.	TRBJ2-3	CASSHTMGIRGDTQYF	TGTGCCAGCAGCCATACCATGGGGATCCGAGGGGATACGCAGTATTTT
.	TRBV29-1	.	TRBJ2-3	CSVEELADTQYF	TGCAGCGTGGAGGAATTGGCAGATACGCAGTATTTT
TRBD2	TRBV12-5	.	TRBJ2-4	CASGSTGLAGELAKNIQYF	TGTGCTAGTGGTTCGACCGGACTAGCGGGGGAACTAGCCAAAAACATTCAGTACTTC
.	TRBV12-3/TRBV12-4	.	TRBJ2-1	CASSLWGNEQFF	TGTGCCAGCAGTTTATGGGGCAATGAGCAGTTCTTC
TRBD2	TRBV24-1	.	TRBJ2-1	CATGKTSGGADEQFF	TGTGCCACCGGCAAGACTAGCGGGGGGGCGGATGAGCAGTTCTTC
TRBD2	TRBV19	.	TRBJ2-1	CASGGAWDEQFF	TGTGCGAGCGGGGGGGCTTGGGATGAGCAGTTCTTC
.	TRBV7-9	many	TRBJ2-7	CASSLVGDYEQYF	TGTGCCAGCAGCTTAGTCGGGGATTACGAGCAGTACTTC
TRBD2	TRBV4-3	few	TRBJ2-2	CASSLLAGEETGELFF	TGCGCCAGCAGCCTCTTAGCGGGGGAGGAGACCGGGGAGCTGTTTTTT
TRBD2	TRBV2	few	TRBJ2-6	CASSGRGAGANVLTF	TGTGCCAGCAGCGGACGGGGGGCTGGGGCCAACGTCCTGACTTTC